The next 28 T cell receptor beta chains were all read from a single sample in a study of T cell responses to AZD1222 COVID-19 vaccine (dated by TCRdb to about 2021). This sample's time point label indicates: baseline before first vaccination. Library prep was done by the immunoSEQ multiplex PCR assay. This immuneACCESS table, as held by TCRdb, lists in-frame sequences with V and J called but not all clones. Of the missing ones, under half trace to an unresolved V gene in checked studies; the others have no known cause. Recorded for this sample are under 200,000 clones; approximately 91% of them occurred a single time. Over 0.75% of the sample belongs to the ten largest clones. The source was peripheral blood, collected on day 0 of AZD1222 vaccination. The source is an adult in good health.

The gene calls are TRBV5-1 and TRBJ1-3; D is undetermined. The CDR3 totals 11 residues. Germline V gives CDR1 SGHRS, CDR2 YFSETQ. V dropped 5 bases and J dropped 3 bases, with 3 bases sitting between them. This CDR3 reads CASRGGNTIYF. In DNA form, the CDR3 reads TGCGCCAGCAGGGGTGGAAACACCATATATTTT. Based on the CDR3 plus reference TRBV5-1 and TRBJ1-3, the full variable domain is KAGVTQTPRYLIKTRGQQVTLSCSPISGHRSVSWYQQTPGQGLQFLFEYFSETQRNKGNFPGRFSGRQFSNSRSEMNVSTLELGDSALYLCASRGGNTIYFGEGSWLTVV.

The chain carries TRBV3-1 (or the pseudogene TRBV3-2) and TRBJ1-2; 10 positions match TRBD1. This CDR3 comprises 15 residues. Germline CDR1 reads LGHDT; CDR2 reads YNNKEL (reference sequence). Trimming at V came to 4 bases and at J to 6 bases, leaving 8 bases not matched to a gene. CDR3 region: CASSPPGQGIHGYTF. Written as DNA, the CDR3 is TGTGCCAGCAGCCCCCCGGGACAGGGGATTCATGGCTACACCTTC.

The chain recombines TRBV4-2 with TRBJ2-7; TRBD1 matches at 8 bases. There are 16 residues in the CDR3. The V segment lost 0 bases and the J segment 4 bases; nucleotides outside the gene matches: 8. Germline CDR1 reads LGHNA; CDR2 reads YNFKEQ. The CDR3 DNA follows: TGTGCCAGCAGCCAAGATCTTTCGGACAGGGCGTACGAGCAGTACTTC. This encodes CASSQDLSDRAYEQYF.

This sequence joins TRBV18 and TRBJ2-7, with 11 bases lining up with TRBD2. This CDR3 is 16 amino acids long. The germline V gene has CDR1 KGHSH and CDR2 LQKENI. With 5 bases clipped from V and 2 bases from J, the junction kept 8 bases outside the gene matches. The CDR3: CASSTSGTSGTYEQYF. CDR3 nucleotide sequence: TGTGCCAGCTCAACCTCCGGGACTAGCGGAACCTACGAGCAGTACTTC.

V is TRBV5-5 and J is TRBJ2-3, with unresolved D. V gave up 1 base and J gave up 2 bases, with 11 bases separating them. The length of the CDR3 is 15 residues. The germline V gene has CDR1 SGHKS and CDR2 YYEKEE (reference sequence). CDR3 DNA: TGTGCCAGCAGCTTGCCAGGAACCAACACAGATACGCAGTATTTT. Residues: CASSLPGTNTDTQYF.

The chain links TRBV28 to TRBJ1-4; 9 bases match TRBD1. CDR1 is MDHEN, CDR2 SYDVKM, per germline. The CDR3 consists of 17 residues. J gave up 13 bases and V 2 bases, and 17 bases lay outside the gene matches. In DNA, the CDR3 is TGTGCCAGCAGTTTAAGGGACAGGGACATGTGGGGTCGGACACTGTTTTTT. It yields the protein CASSLRDRDMWGRTLFF.

CDR3: CASRWLVPNTEAFF. In nucleotides, the CDR3 is TGTGCCAGCAGGTGGCTTGTACCGAACACTGAAGCTTTCTTT. This chain connects TRBV28 to TRBJ1-1, with unresolved D. Trimming shortened V by 6 bases and J by 1 base, and 12 bases separated the two germline ends. Germline CDR1 and CDR2: MDHEN and SYDVKM. The CDR3 is 14 amino acids.

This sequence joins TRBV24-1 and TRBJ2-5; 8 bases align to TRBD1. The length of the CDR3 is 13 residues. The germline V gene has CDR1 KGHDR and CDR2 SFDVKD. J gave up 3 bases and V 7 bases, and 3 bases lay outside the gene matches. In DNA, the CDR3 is TGTGCCACCAGCGACAGGGGAAAAGAGACCCAGTACTTC. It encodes CATSDRGKETQYF.

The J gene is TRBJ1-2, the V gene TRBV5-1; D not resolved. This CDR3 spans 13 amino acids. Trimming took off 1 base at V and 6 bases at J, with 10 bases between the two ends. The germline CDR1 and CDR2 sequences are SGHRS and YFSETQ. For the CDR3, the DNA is TGCGCCAGCAGCTTGAACTCCGGGCATGGCTACACCTTC. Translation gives CASSLNSGHGYTF.

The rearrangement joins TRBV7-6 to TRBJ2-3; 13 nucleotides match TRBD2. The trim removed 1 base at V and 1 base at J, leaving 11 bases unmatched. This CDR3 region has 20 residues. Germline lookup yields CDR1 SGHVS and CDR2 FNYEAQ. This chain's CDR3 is CASSLGATSGRAFRTDTQYF. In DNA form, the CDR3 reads TGTGCCAGCAGCTTAGGGGCTACTAGCGGGAGGGCATTCCGCACAGATACGCAGTATTTT.

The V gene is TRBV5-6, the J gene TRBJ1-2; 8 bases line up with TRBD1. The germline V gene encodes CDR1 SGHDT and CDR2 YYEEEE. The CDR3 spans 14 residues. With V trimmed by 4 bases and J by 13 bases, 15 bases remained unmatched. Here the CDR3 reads CASSLTTGAGVGTF. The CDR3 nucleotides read TGTGCCAGCAGCCTTACGACAGGGGCCGGGGTGGGCACCTTC.

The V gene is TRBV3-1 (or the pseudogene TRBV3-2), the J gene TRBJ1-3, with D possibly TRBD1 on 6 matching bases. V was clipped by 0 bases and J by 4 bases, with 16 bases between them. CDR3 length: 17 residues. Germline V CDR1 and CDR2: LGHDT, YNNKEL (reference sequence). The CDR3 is CASSQDRGEVLGNTIYF. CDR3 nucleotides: TGTGCCAGCAGCCAAGATAGGGGGGAAGTCTTGGGAAACACCATATATTTT.

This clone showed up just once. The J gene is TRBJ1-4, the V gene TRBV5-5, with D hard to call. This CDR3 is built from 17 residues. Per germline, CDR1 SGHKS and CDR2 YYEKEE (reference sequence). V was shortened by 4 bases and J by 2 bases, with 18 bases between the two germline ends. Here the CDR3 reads CASSPVEGLTTNEKLFF. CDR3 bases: TGTGCCAGCAGCCCCGTCGAGGGTTTGACTACTAATGAAAAACTGTTTTTT. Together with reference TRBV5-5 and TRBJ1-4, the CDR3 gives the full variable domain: DAGVTQSPTHLIKTRGQQVTLRCSPISGHKSVSWYQQVLGQGPQFIFQYYEKEERGRGNFPDRFSARQFPNYSSELNVNALLLGDSALYLCASSPVEGLTTNEKLFFGSGTQLSVL.

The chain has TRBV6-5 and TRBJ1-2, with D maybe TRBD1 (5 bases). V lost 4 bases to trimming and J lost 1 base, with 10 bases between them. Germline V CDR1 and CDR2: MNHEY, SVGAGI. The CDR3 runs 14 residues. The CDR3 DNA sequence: TGTGCCAGCAGTTCCCCCGGGGGTAACTATGGCTACACCTTC. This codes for CASSSPGGNYGYTF.

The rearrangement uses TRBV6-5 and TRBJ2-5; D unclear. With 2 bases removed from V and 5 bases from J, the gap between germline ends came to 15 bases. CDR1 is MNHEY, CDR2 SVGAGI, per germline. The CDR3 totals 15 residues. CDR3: CASSYGTFVGETQYF. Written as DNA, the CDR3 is TGTGCCAGCAGTTACGGTACTTTCGTCGGGGAGACCCAGTACTTC.

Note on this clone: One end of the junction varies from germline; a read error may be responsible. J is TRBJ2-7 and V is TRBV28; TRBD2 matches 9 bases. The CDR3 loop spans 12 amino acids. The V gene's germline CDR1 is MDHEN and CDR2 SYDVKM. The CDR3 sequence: CASSLIKREANF. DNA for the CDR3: TGTGCCAGCAGTTTAATCAAGCGGGAGGCCAACTTC.

In nucleotides, the CDR3 is TGTGCCAGCTCAAGAGGCACAAACACTGAAGCTTTCTTT. Protein sequence: CASSRGTNTEAFF. The rearrangement uses TRBV18 and TRBJ1-1; the D is unclear. CDR1 is KGHSH, CDR2 LQKENI, per germline. Trimming removed 5 bases from V and 2 bases from J, with 9 bases in between. The CDR3 has 13 residues.

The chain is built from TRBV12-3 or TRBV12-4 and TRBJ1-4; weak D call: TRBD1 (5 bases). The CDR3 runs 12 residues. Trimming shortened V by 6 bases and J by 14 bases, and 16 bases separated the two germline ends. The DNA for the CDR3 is TGTGCCAGCAGGGGCGGGACTCGCCGGCTGTTTTTT. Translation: CASRGGTRRLFF.

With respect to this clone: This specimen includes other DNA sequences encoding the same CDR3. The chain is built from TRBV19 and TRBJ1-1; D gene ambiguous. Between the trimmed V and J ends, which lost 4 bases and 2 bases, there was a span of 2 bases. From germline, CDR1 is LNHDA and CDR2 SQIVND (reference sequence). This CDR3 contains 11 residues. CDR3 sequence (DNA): TGTGCCAGTAGTACCAACACTGAAGCTTTCTTT. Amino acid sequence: CASSTNTEAFF.

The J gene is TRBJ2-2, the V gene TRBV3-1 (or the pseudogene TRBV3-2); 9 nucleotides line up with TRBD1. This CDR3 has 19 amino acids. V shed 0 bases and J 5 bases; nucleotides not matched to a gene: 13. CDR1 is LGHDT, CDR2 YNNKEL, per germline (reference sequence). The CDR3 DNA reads TGTGCCAGCAGCCAAGAAGAGGGGTACAGGGGGCGTTCAACCGGGGAGCTGTTTTTT. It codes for CASSQEEGYRGRSTGELFF.

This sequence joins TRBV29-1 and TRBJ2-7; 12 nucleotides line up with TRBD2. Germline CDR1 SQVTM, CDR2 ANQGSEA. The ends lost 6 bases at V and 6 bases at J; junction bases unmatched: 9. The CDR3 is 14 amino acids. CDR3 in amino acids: CSVGTRLAGAEQYF. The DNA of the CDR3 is TGCAGCGTCGGCACCAGACTAGCGGGAGCCGAGCAGTACTTC.

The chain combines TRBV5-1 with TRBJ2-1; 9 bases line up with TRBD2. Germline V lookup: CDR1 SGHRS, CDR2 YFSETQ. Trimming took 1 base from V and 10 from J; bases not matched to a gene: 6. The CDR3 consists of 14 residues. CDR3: CASSLNLAGTEQFF. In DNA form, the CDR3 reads TGCGCCAGCAGCTTGAACCTAGCGGGGACCGAGCAGTTCTTC. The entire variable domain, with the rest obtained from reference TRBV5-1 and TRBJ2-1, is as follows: KAGVTQTPRYLIKTRGQQVTLSCSPISGHRSVSWYQQTPGQGLQFLFEYFSETQRNKGNFPGRFSGRQFSNSRSEMNVSTLELGDSALYLCASSLNLAGTEQFFGPGTRLTVL.

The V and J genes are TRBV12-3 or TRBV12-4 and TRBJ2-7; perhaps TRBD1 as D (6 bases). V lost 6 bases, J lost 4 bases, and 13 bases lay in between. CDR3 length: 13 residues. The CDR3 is CASRDSTGYEQYF. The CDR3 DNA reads TGTGCCAGCAGAGACTCCACAGGGTACGAGCAGTACTTC.

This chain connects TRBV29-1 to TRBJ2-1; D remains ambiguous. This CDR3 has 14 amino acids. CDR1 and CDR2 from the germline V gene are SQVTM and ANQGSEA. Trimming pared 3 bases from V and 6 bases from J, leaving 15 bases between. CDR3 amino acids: CSVDSPVFVNEQFF. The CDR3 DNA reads TGCAGCGTTGATTCCCCTGTCTTCGTCAATGAGCAGTTCTTC.

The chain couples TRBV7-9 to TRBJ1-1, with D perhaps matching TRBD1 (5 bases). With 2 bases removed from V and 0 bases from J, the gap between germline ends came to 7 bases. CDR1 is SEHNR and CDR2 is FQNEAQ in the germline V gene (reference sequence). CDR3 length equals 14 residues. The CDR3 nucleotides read TGTGCCAGCAGCTTAAGACAGCTGAACACTGAAGCTTTCTTT. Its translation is CASSLRQLNTEAFF.

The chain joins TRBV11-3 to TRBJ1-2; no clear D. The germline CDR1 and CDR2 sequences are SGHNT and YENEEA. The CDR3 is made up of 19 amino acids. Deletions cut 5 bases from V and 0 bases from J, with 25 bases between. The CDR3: CASSPIKTQPTQPNYGYTF. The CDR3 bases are TGTGCCAGCAGCCCAATAAAGACCCAACCCACACAGCCTAACTATGGCTACACCTTC.

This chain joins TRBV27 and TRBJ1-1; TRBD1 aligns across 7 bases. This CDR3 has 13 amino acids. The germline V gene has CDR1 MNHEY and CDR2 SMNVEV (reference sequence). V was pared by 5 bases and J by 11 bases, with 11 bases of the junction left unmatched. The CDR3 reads CASSPMGQRTAFF. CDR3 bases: TGTGCCAGCAGTCCGATGGGACAGAGAACGGCTTTCTTT.

The CDR3 spells CASSRGQDAGASPLHF. In nucleotides, the CDR3 is TGCGCCAGCAGCCGAGGACAGGACGCCGGGGCTTCACCCCTCCACTTT. V usage is TRBV4-3 and J usage is TRBJ1-6; 7 bases map to TRBD1. Germline trimming cut 4 bases from V and 9 bases from J; bases unmatched to any gene: 12. The V gene's germline CDR1 is LGHNA and CDR2 YSLEER. CDR3 size: 16 residues.